The source of this TCR beta chain is a study of metastatic and nonmetastatic thyroid tumors. With MiXCR, TCRdb reprocessed the PCR reads. Among 30,000 to 35,000 clones listed, under 30% were seen once. The CDR3 has 16 residues. The V gene lost 7 bases and the J gene lost 6 bases, with 21 bases spanning the gap. Germline V CDR1 and CDR2: SGHVS, FQNEAQ. Not a single patient had been given any form of treatment at any point before undergoing thyroid surgery. Sequencing was carried out using blood. The chain carries TRBV7-8 and TRBJ2-2; D is unclear. The sequence derives from a female donor with papillary thyroid cancer or a benign thyroid nodule (not recorded which). Some clones in this sample may be carry-over from other donors' samples. The CDR3 DNA reads as TGTGCCAGCACCCCTGGGTGGGGTACGGGCTCCGGGGAGCTGTTTTTT. Residues: CASTPGWGTGSGELFF.